Included here is one TCR beta chain sequence, with context. Its antigen is unidentified. This sample is drawn from a study of beta chain features in type 1 diabetes. Broader study findings: A possible short-template PCR bias applies equally to patients and controls. For patients, the naive, central memory and Treg TCRB repertoires appeared more alike than for healthy donors.

Blood was drawn once from each donor into heparinised tubes. The draws averaged about 110 mL. Of the isolated RNA, all was reverse transcribed, and so the sequenced material was expressed TCRB transcripts. An average of about 3.6 million reads was obtained for naive, central memory and regulatory T cell samples. The protocol was immunoSEQ multiplex PCR, while the TCRdb copy is restricted to in-frame clones and leaves out a portion. The profile covers about 320,000 clones, with 13% to 15% appearing a single time and roughly 7% taken by the ten largest. J gave up 2 bases and V 0 bases, and 8 bases lay outside the gene matches. Germline CDR1 LGHNA, CDR2 YSLEER. This CDR3 comprises 17 residues.

The chain combines TRBV4-3 with TRBJ2-3; 7 bases line up with TRBD2. The sequenced material came from central memory CD4+ T cells from blood. The sequence was obtained from a man in his thirties or forties in good health. Written as DNA, the CDR3 is TGCGCCAGCAGCCAAGAAAGTGAAGCGGGGAACACAGATACGCAGTATTTT. Amino acids: CASSQESEAGNTDTQYF.